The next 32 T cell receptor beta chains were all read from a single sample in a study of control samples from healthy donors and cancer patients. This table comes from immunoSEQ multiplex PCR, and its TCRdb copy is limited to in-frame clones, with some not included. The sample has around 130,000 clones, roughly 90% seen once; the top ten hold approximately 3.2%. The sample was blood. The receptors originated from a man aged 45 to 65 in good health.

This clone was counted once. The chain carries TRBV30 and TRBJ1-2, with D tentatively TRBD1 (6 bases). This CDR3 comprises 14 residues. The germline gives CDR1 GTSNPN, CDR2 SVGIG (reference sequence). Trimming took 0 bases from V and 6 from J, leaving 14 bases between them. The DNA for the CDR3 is TGTGCCTGGAGTGTCGACAGGCCTTTGGATGGCTACACCTTC. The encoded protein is CAWSVDRPLDGYTF.

The CDR3 DNA reads as TGTGCCAGCAGTTTGTATCGAGTGAACACTGAAGCTTTCTTT. It encodes CASSLYRVNTEAFF. The chain carries TRBV6-2 or TRBV6-3 and TRBJ1-1, with unresolved D. From germline, CDR1 is MNHEY and CDR2 SVGEGT. The CDR3 length is 14 residues. The V end lost 4 bases, the J end lost 0 bases, and 9 bases lay between the germline ends.

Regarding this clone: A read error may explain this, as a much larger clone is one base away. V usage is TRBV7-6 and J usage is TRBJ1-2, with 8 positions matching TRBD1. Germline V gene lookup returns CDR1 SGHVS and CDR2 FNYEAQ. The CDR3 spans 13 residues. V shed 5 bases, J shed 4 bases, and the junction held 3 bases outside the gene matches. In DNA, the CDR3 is TGTGCCAGCAGCCCGACAGGGGCCTATGGCTACACCTTC. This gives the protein CASSPTGAYGYTF. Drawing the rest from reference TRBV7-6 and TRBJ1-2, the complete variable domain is GAGVSQSPRYKVTKRGQDVALRCDPISGHVSLYWYRQALGQGPEFLTYFNYEAQQDKSGLPNDRFSAERPEGSISTLTIQRTEQRDSAMYRCASSPTGAYGYTFGSGTRLTVV.

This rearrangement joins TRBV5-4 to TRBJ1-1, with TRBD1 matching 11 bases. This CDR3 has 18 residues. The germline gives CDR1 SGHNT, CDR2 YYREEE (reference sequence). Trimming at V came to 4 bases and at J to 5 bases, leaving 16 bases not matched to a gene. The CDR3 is CASSPSRDRGLFRTEAFF. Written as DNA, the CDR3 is TGTGCCAGCAGCCCGAGTAGGGACAGGGGGTTATTCAGAACTGAAGCTTTCTTT. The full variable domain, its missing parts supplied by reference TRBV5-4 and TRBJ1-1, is ETGVTQSPTHLIKTRGQQVTLRCSSQSGHNTVSWYQQALGQGPQFIFQYYREEENGRGNFPPRFSGLQFPNYSSELNVNALELDDSALYLCASSPSRDRGLFRTEAFFGQGTRLTVV.

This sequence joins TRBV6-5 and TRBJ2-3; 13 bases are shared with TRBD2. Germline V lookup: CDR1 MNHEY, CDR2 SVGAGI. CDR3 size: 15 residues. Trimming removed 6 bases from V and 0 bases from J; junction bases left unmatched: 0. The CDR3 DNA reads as TGTGCCAGCAGGACTAGCGGGGGGAGCACAGATACGCAGTATTTT. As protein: CASRTSGGSTDTQYF.

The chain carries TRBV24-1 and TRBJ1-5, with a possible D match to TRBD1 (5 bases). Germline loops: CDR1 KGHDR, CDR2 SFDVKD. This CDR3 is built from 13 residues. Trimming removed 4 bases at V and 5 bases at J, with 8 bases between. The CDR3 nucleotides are TGTGCCACCAGTGAGCTGGGGCATCAGCCCCAGCATTTT. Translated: CATSELGHQPQHF.

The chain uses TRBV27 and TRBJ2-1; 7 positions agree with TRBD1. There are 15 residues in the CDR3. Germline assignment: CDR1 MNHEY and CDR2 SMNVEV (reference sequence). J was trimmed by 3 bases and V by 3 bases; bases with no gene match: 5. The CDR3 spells CASSFLTGSYNEQFF. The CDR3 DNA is TGTGCCAGCAGTTTCTTGACAGGGAGCTACAATGAGCAGTTCTTC.

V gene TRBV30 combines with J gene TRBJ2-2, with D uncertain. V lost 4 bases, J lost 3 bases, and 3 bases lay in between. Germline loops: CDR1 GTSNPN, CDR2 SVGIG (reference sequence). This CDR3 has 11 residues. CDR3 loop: CAWKHTGELFF. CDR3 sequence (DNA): TGTGCCTGGAAACACACCGGGGAGCTGTTTTTT. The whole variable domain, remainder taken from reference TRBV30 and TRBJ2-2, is SQTIHQWPATLVQPVGSPLSLECTVEGTSNPNLYWYRQAAGRGLQLLFYSVGIGQISSEVPQNLSASRPQDRQFILSSKKLLLSDSGFYLCAWKHTGELFFGEGSRLTVL.

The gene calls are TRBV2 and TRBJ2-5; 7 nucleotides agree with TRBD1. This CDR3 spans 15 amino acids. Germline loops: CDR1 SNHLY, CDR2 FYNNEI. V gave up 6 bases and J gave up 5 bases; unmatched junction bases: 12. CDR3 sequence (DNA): TGTGCCAGCAGAGACAGGGACCAAGCATGGGAGACCCAGTACTTC. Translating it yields CASRDRDQAWETQYF.

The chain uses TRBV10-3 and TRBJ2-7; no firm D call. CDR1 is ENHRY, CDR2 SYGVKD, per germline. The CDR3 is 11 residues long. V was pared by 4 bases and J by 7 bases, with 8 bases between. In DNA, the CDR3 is TGTGCCATCAGTGCATCCGTAGAGCAGTACTTC. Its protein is CAISASVEQYF.

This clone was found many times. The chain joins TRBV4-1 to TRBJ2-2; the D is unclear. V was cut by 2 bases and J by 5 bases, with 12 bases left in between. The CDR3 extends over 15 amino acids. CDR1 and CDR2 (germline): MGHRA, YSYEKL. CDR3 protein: CASSQSTPPTGELFF. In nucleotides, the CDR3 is TGCGCCAGCAGCCAATCTACCCCCCCGACCGGGGAGCTGTTTTTT.

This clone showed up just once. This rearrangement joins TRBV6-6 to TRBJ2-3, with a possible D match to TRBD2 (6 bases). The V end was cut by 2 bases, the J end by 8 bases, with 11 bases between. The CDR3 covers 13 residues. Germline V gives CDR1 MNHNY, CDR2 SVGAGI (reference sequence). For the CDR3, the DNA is TGTGCCAGCAGTTACAAGGCGGGGTTTACGCAGTATTTT. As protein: CASSYKAGFTQYF.

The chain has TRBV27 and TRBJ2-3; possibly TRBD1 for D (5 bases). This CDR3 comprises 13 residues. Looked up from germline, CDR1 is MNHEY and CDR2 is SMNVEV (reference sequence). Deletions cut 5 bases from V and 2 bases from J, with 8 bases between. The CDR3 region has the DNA TGTGCCAGCAGTCTAGGGGACACAGATACGCAGTATTTT. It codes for CASSLGDTDTQYF.

In DNA, the CDR3 is TGCGCCAGCAGCCCGGACAGGGTTGGTGAGACCCAGTACTTC. It codes for CASSPDRVGETQYF. This sequence joins TRBV5-1 and TRBJ2-5; 8 bases fit TRBD1. Germline V gene lookup returns CDR1 SGHRS and CDR2 YFSETQ. Germline trimming cut 4 bases from V and 5 bases from J; bases unmatched to any gene: 7. CDR3 length: 14 residues.

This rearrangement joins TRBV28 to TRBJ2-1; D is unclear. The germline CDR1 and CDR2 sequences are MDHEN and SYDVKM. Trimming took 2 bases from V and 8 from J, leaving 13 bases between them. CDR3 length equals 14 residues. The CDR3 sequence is CASSLSPWLDEQFF. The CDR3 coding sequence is TGTGCCAGCAGTTTAAGCCCTTGGTTAGATGAGCAGTTCTTC.

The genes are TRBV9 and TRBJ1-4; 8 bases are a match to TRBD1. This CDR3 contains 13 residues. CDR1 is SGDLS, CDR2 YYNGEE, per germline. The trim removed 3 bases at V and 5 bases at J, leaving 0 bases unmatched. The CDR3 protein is CASSGTGNEKLFF. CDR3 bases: TGTGCCAGCAGCGGGACAGGGAATGAAAAACTGTTTTTT.

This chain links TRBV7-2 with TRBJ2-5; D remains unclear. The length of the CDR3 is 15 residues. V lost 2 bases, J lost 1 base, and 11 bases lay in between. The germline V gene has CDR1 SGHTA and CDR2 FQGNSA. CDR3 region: CASSLRSQPQETQYF. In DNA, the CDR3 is TGTGCCAGCAGCTTACGAAGTCAGCCCCAAGAGACCCAGTACTTC.

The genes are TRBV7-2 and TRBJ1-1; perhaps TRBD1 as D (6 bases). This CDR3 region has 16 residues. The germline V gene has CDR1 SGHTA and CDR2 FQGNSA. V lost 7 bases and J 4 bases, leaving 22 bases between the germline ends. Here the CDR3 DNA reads TGTGCCAGCACCTTGCGAGACGGCAGGGGAAGCACTGAAGCTTTCTTT. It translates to CASTLRDGRGSTEAFF.

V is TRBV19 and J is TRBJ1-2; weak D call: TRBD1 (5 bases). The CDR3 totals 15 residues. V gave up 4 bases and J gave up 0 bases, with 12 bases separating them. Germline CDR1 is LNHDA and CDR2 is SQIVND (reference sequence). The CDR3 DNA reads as TGTGCCAGTAGTAAGCGAGGGACTACTAACTATGGCTACACCTTC. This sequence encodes CASSKRGTTNYGYTF.

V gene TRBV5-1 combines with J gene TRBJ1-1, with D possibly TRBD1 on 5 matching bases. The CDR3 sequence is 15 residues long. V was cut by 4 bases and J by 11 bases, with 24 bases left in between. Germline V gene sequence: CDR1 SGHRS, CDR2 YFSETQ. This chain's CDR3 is CASSPGHGITDEAFF. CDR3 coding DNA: TGCGCCAGCAGCCCAGGACACGGGATAACTGATGAGGCTTTCTTT.

The chain's CDR3 is CATKRTEVNTEAFF. CDR3 nucleotide sequence: TGTGCCACCAAGAGGACAGAAGTGAACACTGAAGCTTTCTTT. The V gene is TRBV15, the J gene TRBJ1-1; TRBD1 is a possible D gene (6 bases). The germline V gene encodes CDR1 LNHNV and CDR2 YYDKDF (reference sequence). Deletions cut 7 bases from V and 0 bases from J, with 12 bases between. This CDR3 contains 14 residues.

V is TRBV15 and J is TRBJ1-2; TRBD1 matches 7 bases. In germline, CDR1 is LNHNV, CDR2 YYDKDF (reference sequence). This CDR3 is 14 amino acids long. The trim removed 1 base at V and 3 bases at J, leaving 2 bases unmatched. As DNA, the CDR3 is TGTGCCACCAGCAGAGGGGGGACAGACTATGGCTACACCTTC. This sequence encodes CATSRGGTDYGYTF. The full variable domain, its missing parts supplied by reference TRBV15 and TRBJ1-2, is DAMVIQNPRYQVTQFGKPVTLSCSQTLNHNVMYWYQQKSSQAPKLLFHYYDKDFNNEADTPDNFQSRRPNTSFCFLDIRSPGLGDTAMYLCATSRGGTDYGYTFGSGTRLTVV.

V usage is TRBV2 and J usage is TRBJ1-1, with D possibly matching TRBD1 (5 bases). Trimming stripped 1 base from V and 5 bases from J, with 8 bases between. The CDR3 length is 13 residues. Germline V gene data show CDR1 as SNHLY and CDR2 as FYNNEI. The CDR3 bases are TGTGCCAGCAGTGAAGAAACAGGAACTGAAGCTTTCTTT. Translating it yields CASSEETGTEAFF. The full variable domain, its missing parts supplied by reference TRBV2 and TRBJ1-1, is EPEVTQTPSHQVTQMGQEVILRCVPISNHLYFYWYRQILGQKVEFLVSFYNNEISEKSEIFDDQFSVERPDGSNFTLKIRSTKLEDSAMYFCASSEETGTEAFFGQGTRLTVV.

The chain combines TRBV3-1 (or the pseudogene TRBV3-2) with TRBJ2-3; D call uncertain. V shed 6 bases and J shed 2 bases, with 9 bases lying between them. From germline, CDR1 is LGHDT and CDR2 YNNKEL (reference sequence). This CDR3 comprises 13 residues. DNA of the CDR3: TGTGCCAGCAGTCGGATTTACACAGATACGCAGTATTTT. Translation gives CASSRIYTDTQYF.

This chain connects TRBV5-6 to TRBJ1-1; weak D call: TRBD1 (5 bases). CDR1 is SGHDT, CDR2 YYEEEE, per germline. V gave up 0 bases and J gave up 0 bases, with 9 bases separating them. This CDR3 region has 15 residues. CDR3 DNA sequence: TGTGCCAGCAGCTTGGAGGGACCCCTGAACACTGAAGCTTTCTTT. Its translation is CASSLEGPLNTEAFF. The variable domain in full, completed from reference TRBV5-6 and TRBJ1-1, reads DAGVTQSPTHLIKTRGQQVTLRCSPKSGHDTVSWYQQALGQGPQFIFQYYEEEERQRGNFPDRFSGHQFPNYSSELNVNALLLGDSALYLCASSLEGPLNTEAFFGQGTRLTVV.

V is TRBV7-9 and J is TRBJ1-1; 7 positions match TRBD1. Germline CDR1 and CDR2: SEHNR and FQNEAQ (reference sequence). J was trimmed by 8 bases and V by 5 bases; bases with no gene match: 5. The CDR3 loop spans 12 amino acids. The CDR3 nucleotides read TGTGCCAGCAGCAAATCGGACAGGGAAGCTTTCTTT. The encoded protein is CASSKSDREAFF.

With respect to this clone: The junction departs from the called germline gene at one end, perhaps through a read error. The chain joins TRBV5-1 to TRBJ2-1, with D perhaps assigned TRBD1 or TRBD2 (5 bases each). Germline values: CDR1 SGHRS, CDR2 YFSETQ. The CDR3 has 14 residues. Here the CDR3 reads CASSGITGSDVGVF. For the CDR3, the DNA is TGCGCCAGCAGCGGGATCACAGGATCCGACGTCGGGGTCTTC.

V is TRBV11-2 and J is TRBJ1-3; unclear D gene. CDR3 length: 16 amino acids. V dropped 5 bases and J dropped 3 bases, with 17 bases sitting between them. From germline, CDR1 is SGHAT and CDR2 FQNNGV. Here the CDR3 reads CASSQQTWRGGNTIYF. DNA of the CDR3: TGTGCCAGCAGCCAACAGACATGGAGAGGTGGAAACACCATATATTTT.

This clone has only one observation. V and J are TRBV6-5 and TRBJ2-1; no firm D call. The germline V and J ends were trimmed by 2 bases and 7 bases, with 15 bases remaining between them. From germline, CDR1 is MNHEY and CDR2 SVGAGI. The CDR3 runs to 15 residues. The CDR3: CASSYDGLSSNEQFF. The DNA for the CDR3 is TGTGCCAGCAGTTACGACGGCTTATCGTCGAATGAGCAGTTCTTC.

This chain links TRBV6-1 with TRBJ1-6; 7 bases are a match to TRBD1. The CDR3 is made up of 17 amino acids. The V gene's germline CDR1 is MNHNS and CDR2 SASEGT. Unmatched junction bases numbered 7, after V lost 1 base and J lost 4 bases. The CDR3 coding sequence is TGTGCCAGCAGTGAAGATGGGACAGAAGCTTATAATTCACCCCTCCACTTT. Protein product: CASSEDGTEAYNSPLHF.

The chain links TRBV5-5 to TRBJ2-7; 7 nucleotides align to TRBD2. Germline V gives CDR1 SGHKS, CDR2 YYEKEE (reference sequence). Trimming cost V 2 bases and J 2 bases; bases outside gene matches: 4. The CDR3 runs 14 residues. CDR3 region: CASSFGGGAYEQYF. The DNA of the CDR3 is TGTGCCAGCAGCTTCGGCGGGGGTGCCTACGAGCAGTACTTC.

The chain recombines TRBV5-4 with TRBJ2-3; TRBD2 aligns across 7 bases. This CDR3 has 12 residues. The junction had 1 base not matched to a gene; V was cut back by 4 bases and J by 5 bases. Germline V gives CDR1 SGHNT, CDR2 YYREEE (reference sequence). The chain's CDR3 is CASSRGEDTQYF. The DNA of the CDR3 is TGTGCCAGCAGCCGGGGGGAAGATACGCAGTATTTT. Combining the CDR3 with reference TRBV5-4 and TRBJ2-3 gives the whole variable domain ETGVTQSPTHLIKTRGQQVTLRCSSQSGHNTVSWYQQALGQGPQFIFQYYREEENGRGNFPPRFSGLQFPNYSSELNVNALELDDSALYLCASSRGEDTQYFGPGTRLTVL.